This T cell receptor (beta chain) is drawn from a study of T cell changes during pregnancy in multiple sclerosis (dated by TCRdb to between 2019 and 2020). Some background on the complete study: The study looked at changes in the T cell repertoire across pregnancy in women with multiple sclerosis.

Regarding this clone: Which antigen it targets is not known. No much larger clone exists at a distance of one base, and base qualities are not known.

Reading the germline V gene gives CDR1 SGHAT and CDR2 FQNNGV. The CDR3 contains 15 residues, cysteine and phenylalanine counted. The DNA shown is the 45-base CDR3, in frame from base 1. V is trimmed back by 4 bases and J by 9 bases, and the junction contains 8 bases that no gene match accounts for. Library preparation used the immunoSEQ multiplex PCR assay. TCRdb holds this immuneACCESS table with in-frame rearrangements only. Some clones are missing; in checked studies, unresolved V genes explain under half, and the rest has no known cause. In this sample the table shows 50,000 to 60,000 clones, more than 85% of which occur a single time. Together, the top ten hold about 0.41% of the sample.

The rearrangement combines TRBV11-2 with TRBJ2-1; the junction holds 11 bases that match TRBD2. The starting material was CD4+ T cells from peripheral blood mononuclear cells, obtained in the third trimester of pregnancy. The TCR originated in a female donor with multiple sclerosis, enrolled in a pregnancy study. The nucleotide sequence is TGTGCCAGCAGCTCCTTACTAGCGGGAGCGGTTGAGCAGTTCTTC. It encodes CASSSLLAGAVEQFF.